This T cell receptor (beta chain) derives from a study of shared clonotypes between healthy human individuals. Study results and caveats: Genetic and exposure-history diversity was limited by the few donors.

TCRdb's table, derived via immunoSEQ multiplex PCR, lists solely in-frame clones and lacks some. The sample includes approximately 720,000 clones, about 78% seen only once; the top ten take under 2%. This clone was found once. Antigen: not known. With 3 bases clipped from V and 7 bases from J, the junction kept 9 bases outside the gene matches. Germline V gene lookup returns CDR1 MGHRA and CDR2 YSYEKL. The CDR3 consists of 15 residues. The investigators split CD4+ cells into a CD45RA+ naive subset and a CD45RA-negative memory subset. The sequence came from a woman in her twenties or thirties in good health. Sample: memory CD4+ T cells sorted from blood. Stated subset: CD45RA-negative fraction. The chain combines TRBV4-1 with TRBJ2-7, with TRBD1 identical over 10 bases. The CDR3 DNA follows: TGCGCCAGCAGCCAGGGGGGACAGGGGCCCCCGGAGCAGTACTTC. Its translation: CASSQGGQGPPEQYF.